This T cell receptor (beta chain) stems from a study of CD8+ T cells in alopecia areata. Study as a whole: Treated patients were given 5 to 10 mg oral tofacitinib twice daily.

RNA was extracted and reverse transcribed into cDNA as the sequencing template. Only in-frame clones appear in the TCRdb table, and some are missing; sequencing was by immunoSEQ multiplex PCR. The profile shows about 140,000 clones, approximately 49% of them singletons. The CDR3 spans 15 residues. The junction had 9 bases not matched to a gene; V was cut back by 4 bases and J by 7 bases. Germline assignment: CDR1 SGHAT and CDR2 FQNNGV. The sequence was collected from a human donor with alopecia areata. The genes are TRBV11-2 and TRBJ1-4, with TRBD1 matching over 7 bases. This specimen was CD4+ T cells sorted from blood, taken at week 0. The CDR3 here is CASSSRGDRGEKLFF. As DNA, the CDR3 is TGTGCCAGCAGCTCTCGGGGGGACAGAGGTGAAAAACTGTTTTTT.